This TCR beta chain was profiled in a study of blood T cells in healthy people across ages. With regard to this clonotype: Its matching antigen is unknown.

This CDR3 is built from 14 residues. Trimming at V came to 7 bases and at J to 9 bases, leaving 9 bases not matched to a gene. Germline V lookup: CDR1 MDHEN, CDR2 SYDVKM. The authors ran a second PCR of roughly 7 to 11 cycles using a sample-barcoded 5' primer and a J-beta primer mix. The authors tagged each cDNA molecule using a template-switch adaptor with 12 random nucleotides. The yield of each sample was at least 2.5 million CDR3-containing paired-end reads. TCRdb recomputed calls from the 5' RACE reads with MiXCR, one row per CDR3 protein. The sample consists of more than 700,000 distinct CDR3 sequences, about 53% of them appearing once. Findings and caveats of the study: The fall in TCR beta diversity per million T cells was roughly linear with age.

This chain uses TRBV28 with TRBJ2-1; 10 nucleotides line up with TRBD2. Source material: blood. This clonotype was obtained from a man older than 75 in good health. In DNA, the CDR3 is TGTGCCAGCAATCTGGTTCTAGCGGGAGTTGAGCAGTTCTTC. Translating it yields CASNLVLAGVEQFF.